Shown below are 5 T cell receptor beta chains from a single sample sequenced in a study of human T cells and chemical hapten exposure. Time point specified: patch test 3, about 24 weeks after DPC sensitization. As for treatment: therapeutic diphenylcyclopropenone sensitization with weekly scalp DPC. TCRdb reprocessed the RACE reads with MiXCR, giving one entry per CDR3 protein. The sample lists more than 45,000 distinct CDR3 sequences; over 10% were seen once. The sequences come from whole blood, collected in connection with sensitization to the hapten diphenylcyclopropenone (DPC). These receptor sequences come from a man aged 25-45 years with alopecia areata. Some clones in this sample may be carry-over from other donors' samples.

The V and J genes are TRBV28 and TRBJ1-1; D is ambiguous. Germline V gives CDR1 MDHEN, CDR2 SYDVKM. Between the trimmed V and J ends, which lost 2 bases and 5 bases, there was a span of 9 bases. CDR3 length: 13 residues. The CDR3 DNA sequence: TGTGCCAGCAGTTTACGTCAGTTGACTGAAGCTTTCTTT. Translated, it gives CASSLRQLTEAFF.

The V gene is TRBV7-8, the J gene TRBJ1-1; maybe TRBD1 (6 bases). Germline CDR1 SGHVS, CDR2 FQNEAQ. CDR3 length: 14 residues. Between the trimmed V and J ends, which lost 3 bases and 1 base, there was a span of 9 bases. CDR3 sequence reads: CASSLFRGNTEAFF. Here the CDR3 DNA reads TGTGCCAGCAGCTTGTTCAGGGGGAACACTGAAGCTTTCTTT.

For this clonotype: This may arise from a read error, as a much more abundant clone is one base away. The chain combines TRBV12-3 or TRBV12-4 with TRBJ1-5; possible D gene TRBD1, 6 bases. The CDR3 runs to 15 residues. Trimming left V 6 bases short and J 5 bases short, with 17 bases between. The CDR3 DNA sequence: TGTGCCAGCAGCCCGCAAGGACAGCTCTATCAGCCCCAGCATTTT. It yields the protein CASSPQGQLYQPQHF.

This clonotype was recorded at least ten times. The chain employs TRBV7-3 and TRBJ2-5; TRBD1 matches 10 bases. CDR3 length: 15 residues. The V gene end was trimmed by 4 bases and the J gene end by 4 bases; junction bases not matched to a gene: 6. The germline gives CDR1 SGHTA, CDR2 FQGTGA. CDR3 amino acids: CASSSRTGGIETQYF. CDR3 coding DNA: TGTGCCAGCAGCTCCCGGACAGGGGGAATAGAGACCCAGTACTTC. Drawing the rest from reference TRBV7-3 and TRBJ2-5, the complete variable domain is GAGVSQTPSNKVTEKGKYVELRCDPISGHTALYWYRQSLGQGPEFLIYFQGTGAADDSGLPNDRFFAVRPEGSVSTLKIQRTERGDSAVYLCASSSRTGGIETQYFGPGTRLLVL.

This clonotype was picked up a small number of times. The rearrangement links TRBV19 to TRBJ2-3, with 9 positions matching TRBD2. CDR3 size: 15 residues. Germline CDR1 reads LNHDA; CDR2 reads SQIVND (reference sequence). Trimming at V came to 4 bases and at J to 4 bases, leaving 6 bases not matched to a gene. In nucleotides, the CDR3 is TGTGCCAGTAGTAGCGGGGGGGCCTGGGCAGATACGCAGTATTTT. Its protein is CASSSGGAWADTQYF. The full variable domain, with the rest looked up from reference TRBV19 and TRBJ2-3, is DGGITQSPKYLFRKEGQNVTLSCEQNLNHDAMYWYRQDPGQGLRLIYYSQIVNDFQKGDIAEGYSVSREKKESFPLTVTSAQKNPTAFYLCASSSGGAWADTQYFGPGTRLTVL.